A selection of T cell receptor beta chains follows, all from one sample in a study of cytomegalovirus exposure and HLA in healthy donors. Assay used: immunoSEQ multiplex PCR; TCRdb lists only in-frame clones, some missing. The repertoire holds around 120,000 clones, about 80% seen once, with roughly 3.1% in the top ten. The sample comprised PBMCs. These TCRs come from a man aged 30-40 years in good health and CMV-seronegative. Both conserved end residues are part of each CDR3. D genes are given only for firm matches. Clone size is shown for a subset of rows, as once, few, many or a class of expanded clone.

>TRBV29-1|NA|TRBJ2-7|NA
TGCAGCGTTGTTCGGCAGGGATTGGACGAGCAGTACTTC
CSVVRQGLDEQYF
>TRBV10-3|NA|TRBJ1-2|NA
TGTGCCATCGCCGACAGCAACTATGGCTACACCTTC
CAIADSNYGYTF
>TRBV25-1|once|TRBJ1-2|TRBD1
TGTGCCAGCAGTGAACCCGGTGACAGGGGGTATGGCTACACCTTC
CASSEPGDRGYGYTF
>TRBV30|NA|TRBJ2-7|TRBD1
TGTGCCTGGAGTGTACAACAGGGGGCGGAGCAGTACTTC
CAWSVQQGAEQYF
>TRBV6-5|few|TRBJ1-4|NA
TGTGCCAGCAGTCCGACAGCAACTAATGAAAAACTGTTTTTT
CASSPTATNEKLFF
>TRBV28|NA|TRBJ1-6|TRBD1
TGTGCCAGCAGTTTGGGAAACAGGGGGCATGGGGTTTCACCCCTCCACTTT
CASSLGNRGHGVSPLHF
>TRBV4-1|NA|TRBJ1-1|NA
TGCGCCAGCAGCCCCCAAGTGGACACCTTGGGCACTGAAGCTTTCTTT
CASSPQVDTLGTEAFF
>TRBV4-3|NA|TRBJ2-5|TRBD2
TGCGCCAGCAGCCAAGATGGGACTAGAAGCGGTGAGACCCAGTACTTC
CASSQDGTRSGETQYF
>TRBV6-1|NA|TRBJ2-1|NA
TGTGCCAGCAGTGCGTACAGAGGGAGCTCCTACAATGAGCAGTTCTTC
CASSAYRGSSYNEQFF
>TRBV7-2|once|TRBJ2-7|NA
TGTGCCAGCAGCTCGACAGGTAATTACGAGCAGTACTTC
CASSSTGNYEQYF
>TRBV14|few|TRBJ1-1|NA
TGTGCCAGCAGCCAAGGGCCAGGGGTATCTTGGGGTACTGAAGCTTTCTTT
CASSQGPGVSWGTEAFF